This T cell receptor (beta chain) is from a study of control samples from healthy donors and cancer patients. Method: immunoSEQ multiplex PCR; TCRdb's copy keeps in-frame clones and lacks some. The sample records 150,000 to 200,000 clones, around 87% being singletons. The CDR3 consists of 14 residues. J was trimmed by 2 bases and V by 1 base; bases with no gene match: 1. Per the germline V gene, CDR1 is LGHNA and CDR2 is YSLEER. The chain links TRBV4-3 to TRBJ2-7, with 8 bases that match TRBD2. The receptor's source is a woman aged 50 to 65 in good health. The sample comprised blood. In nucleotides, the CDR3 is TGCGCCAGCAGCCAAGCGGGGGGGCCCTACGAGCAGTACTTC. The encoded protein is CASSQAGGPYEQYF.